The TCR beta chain described here comes from a study of Graves' ophthalmopathy and Graves' hyperthyroidism. About the research overall: Upon initial diagnosis and before any treatment, peripheral blood was collected. General study findings and limits: A model of 13 signatures distinguished ophthalmopathy from stable hyperthyroidism at around 91% sensitivity and nearly 83% specificity.

Physicians reached a diagnosis by relying on clinical symptoms, serum thyroxine, TRAb, thyroid ultrasound and orbital computed tomography. The PBMCs originated from approximately 9.5 ml of fresh peripheral blood. RNA transcripts provided the template for amplifying TCR beta CDR3 regions. The workflow started with a first-round RT-PCR run with HTBI primers and then moved on to a second-round multiplex PCR. Via MiXCR, TCRdb re-called the multiplex PCR reads, giving one row per CDR3 protein. This repertoire shows about 740,000 distinct CDR3 sequences, 35% to 50% found once; its top ten account for 44%. About this clonotype: Its matching antigen is unknown.

V shed 8 bases and J 4 bases; nucleotides not matched to a gene: 5. The CDR3 consists of 13 residues. Germline assignment: CDR1 SNHLY and CDR2 FYNNEI. The chain employs TRBV2 and TRBJ1-1, with 9 bases identical to TRBD1. The sample was peripheral blood. This clonotype was sampled from an adult man with Graves' ophthalmopathy. The DNA for the CDR3 is TGTGCCAGCCCTGGACAGGGGAGCACTGAAGCTTTCTTT. Its protein product is CASPGQGSTEAFF.